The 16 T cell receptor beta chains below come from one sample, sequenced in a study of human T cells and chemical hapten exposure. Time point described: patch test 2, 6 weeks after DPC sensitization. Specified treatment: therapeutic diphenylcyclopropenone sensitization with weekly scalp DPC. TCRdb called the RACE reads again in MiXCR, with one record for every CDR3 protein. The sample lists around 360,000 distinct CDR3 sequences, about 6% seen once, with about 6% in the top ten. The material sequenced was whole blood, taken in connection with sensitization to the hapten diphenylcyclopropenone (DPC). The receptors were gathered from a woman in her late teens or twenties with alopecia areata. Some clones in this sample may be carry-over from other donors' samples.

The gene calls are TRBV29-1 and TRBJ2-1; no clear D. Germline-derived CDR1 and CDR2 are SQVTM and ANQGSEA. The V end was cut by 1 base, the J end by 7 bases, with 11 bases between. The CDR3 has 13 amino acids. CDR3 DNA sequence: TGCAGCGTTGAAGTTGTGCTGACTAATGAGCAGTTCTTC. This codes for CSVEVVLTNEQFF.

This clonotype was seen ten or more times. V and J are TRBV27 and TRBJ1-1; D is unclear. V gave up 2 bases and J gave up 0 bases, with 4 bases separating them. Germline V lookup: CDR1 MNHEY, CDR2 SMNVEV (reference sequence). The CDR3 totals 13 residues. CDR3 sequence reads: CASSLKVNTEAFF. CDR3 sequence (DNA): TGTGCCAGCAGTTTAAAAGTGAACACTGAAGCTTTCTTT.

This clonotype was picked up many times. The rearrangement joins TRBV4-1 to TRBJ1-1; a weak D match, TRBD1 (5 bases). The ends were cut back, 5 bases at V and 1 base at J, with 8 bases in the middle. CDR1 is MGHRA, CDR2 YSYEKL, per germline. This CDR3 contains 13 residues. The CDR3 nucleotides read TGCGCCAGCAGCAGGAGGGGGAACACTGAAGCTTTCTTT. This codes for CASSRRGNTEAFF.

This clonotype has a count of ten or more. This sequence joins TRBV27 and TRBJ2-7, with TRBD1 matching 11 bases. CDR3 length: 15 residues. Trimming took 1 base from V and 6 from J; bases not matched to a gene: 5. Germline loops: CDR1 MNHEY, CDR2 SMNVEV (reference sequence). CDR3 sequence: CASSLLGQGVGEQYF. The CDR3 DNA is TGTGCCAGCAGTTTATTGGGACAGGGGGTCGGCGAGCAGTACTTC.

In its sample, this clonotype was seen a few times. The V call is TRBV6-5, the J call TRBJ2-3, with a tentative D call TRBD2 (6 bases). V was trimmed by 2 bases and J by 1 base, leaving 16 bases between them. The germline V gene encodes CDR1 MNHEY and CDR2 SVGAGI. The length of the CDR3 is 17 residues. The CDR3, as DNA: TGTGCCAGCAGTTACGCAATGGGGGGAGTCGGCACAGATACGCAGTATTTT. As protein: CASSYAMGGVGTDTQYF.

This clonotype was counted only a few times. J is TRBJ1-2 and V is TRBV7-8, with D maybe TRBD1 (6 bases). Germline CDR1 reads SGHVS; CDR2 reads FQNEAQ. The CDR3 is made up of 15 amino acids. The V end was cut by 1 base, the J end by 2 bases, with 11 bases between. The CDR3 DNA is TGTGCCAGCAGCTTAGACCGGACAGCCAACTATGGCTACACCTTC. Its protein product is CASSLDRTANYGYTF.

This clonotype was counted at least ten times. The CDR3 DNA reads TGTGCCATCCAGCTGGGGGGAAGGGCCACTGAAGCTTTCTTT. Translating gives CAIQLGGRATEAFF. The rearrangement uses TRBV12-3 or TRBV12-4 and TRBJ1-1; TRBD1 might be the D (5 bases). V lost 10 bases, J lost 4 bases, and 19 bases lay in between. The CDR3 loop spans 14 amino acids.

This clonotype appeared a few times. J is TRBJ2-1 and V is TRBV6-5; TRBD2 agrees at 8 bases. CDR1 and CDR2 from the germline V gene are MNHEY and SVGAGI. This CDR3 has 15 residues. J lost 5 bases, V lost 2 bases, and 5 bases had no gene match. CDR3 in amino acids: CASSYDWRGDNEQFF. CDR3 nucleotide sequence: TGTGCCAGCAGTTACGATTGGCGGGGGGACAATGAGCAGTTCTTC.

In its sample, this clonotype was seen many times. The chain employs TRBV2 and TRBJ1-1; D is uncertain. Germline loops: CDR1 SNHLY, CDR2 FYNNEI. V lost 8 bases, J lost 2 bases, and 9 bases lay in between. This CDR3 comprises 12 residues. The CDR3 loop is CASSTRNTEAFF. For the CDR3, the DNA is TGTGCCAGCTCCACCAGAAACACTGAAGCTTTCTTT. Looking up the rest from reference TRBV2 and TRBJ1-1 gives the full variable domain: EPEVTQTPSHQVTQMGQEVILRCVPISNHLYFYWYRQILGQKVEFLVSFYNNEISEKSEIFDDQFSVERPDGSNFTLKIRSTKLEDSAMYFCASSTRNTEAFFGQGTRLTVV.

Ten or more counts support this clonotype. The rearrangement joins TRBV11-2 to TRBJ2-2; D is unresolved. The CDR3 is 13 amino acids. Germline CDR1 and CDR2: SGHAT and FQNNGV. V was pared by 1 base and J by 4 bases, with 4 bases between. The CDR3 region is CASSLVGTGELFF. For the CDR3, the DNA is TGTGCCAGCAGCTTAGTTGGCACCGGGGAGCTGTTTTTT.

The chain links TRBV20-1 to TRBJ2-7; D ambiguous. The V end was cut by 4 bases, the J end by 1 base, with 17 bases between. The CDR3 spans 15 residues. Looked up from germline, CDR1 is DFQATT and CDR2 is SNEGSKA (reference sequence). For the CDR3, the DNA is TGCAGTGCTACCCCTACAGTGCCGACTTCCTACGAGCAGTACTTC. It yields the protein CSATPTVPTSYEQYF.

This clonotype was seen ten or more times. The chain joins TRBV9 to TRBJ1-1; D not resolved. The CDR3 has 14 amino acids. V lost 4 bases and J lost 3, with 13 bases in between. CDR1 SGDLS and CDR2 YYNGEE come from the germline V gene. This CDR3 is CASSPLIEDTEAFF. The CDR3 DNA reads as TGTGCCAGCAGCCCCCTGATTGAGGACACTGAAGCTTTCTTT.

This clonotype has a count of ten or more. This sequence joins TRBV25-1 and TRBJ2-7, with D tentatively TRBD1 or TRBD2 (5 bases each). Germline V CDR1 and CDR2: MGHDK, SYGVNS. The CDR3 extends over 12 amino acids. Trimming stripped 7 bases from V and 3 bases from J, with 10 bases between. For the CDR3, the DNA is TGTGCCAGCACCTCAGGGAGCTACGAGCAGTACTTC. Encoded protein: CASTSGSYEQYF.

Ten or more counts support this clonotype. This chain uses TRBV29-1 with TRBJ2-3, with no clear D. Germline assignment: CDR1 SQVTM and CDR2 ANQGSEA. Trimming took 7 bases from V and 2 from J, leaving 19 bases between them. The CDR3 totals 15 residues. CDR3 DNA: TGCAGCGCCTCAGGAGTCTCCCTTTACACAGATACGCAGTATTTT. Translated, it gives CSASGVSLYTDTQYF.

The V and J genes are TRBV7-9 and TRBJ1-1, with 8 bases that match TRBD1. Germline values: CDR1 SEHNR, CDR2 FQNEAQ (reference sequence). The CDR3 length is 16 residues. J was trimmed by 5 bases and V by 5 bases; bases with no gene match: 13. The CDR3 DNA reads TGTGCCAGCAGCCCGGACATCATTACAGGGGGTACTGAAGCTTTCTTT. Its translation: CASSPDIITGGTEAFF.

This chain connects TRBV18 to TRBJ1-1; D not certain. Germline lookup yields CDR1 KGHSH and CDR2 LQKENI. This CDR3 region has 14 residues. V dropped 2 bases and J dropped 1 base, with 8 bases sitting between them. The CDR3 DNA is TGTGCCAGCTCACCAACCCCCGAGAACACTGAAGCTTTCTTT. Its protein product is CASSPTPENTEAFF. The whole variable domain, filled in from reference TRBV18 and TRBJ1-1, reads NAGVMQNPRHLVRRRGQEARLRCSPMKGHSHVYWYRQLPEEGLKFMVYLQKENIIDESGMPKERFSAEFPKEGPSILRIQQVVRGDSAAYFCASSPTPENTEAFFGQGTRLTVV.